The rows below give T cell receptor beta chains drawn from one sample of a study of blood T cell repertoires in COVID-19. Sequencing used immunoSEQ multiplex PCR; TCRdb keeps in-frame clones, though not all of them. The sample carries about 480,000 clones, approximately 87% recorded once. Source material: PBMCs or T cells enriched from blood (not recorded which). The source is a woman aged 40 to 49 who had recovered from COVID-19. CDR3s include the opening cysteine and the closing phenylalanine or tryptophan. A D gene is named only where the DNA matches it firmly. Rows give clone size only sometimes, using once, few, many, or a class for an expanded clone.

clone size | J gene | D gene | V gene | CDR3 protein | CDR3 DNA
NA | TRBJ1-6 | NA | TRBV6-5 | CASSYSIDFPRSPIF | TGTGCCAGCAGTTACTCGATAGATTTCCCGCGTTCCCCCATTTTT
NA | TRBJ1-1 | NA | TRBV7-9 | CASSWRLDTEAFF | TGTGCCAGCAGTTGGCGTCTAGACACTGAAGCTTTCTTT
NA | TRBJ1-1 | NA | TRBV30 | CAWTGANEAFF | TGTGCCTGGACAGGGGCCAATGAAGCTTTCTTT
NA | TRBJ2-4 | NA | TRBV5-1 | CASSPVSGGQNIQYF | TGCGCCAGCAGCCCGGTATCGGGGGGCCAAAACATTCAGTACTTC
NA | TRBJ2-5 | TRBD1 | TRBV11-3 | CASSSGQGEWTQYF | TGTGCCAGCAGCTCAGGACAGGGGGAATGGACCCAGTACTTC
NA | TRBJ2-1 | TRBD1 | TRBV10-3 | CAASGTGGAGGRNEQFF | TGTGCCGCTTCCGGGACAGGGGGCGCGGGAGGCCGCAATGAGCAGTTCTTC
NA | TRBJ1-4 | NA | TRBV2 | CASKRGGGTNEKLFF | TGTGCCAGCAAGAGAGGGGGGGGTACTAATGAAAAACTGTTTTTT
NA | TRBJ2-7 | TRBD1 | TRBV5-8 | CAGDTGDTYEQYF | TGTGCCGGGGATACAGGGGACACCTACGAGCAGTACTTC
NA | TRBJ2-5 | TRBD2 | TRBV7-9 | CASSLARLAGDRQETQYF | TGTGCCAGCAGCTTAGCCAGACTAGCGGGAGACAGGCAAGAGACCCAGTACTTC
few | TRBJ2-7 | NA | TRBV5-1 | CASSRQTPPYEQYF | TGCGCCAGCAGCCGCCAGACTCCGCCCTACGAGCAGTACTTC
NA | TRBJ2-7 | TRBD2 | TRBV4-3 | CASSQGTSIYEQYF | TGCGCCAGCAGCCAGGGGACTAGCATCTACGAGCAGTACTTC
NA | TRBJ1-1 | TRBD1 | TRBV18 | CASSPPSAGGSEAFF | TGTGCCAGCTCACCACCCTCGGCAGGGGGCTCTGAAGCTTTCTTT
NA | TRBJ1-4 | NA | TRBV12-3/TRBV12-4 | CASNDRNNEKLFF | TGTGCCAGCAACGACAGGAATAATGAAAAACTGTTTTTT
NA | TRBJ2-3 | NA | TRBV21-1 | CASSKVGRLAGKGVSTDTQYF | TGTGCCAGCAGCAAAGTTGGGAGACTAGCGGGCAAGGGAGTTTCCACAGATACGCAGTATTTT
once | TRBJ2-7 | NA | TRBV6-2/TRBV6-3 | CASSWRLSISYEQYF | TGTGCCAGCAGTTGGCGGCTGTCCATCTCCTACGAGCAGTACTTC
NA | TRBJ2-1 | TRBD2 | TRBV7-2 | CASSFWLAGGYNEQFF | TGTGCCAGCAGCTTTTGGCTAGCGGGAGGGTACAATGAGCAGTTCTTC
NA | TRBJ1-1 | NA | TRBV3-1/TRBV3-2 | CASSQDLLNTEAFF | TGTGCCAGCAGCCAGGACTTACTGAACACTGAAGCTTTCTTT
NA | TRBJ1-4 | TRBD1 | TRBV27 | CASSRTGFNYGEKLFF | TGTGCCAGCAGTCGGACAGGATTTAATTACGGTGAAAAACTGTTTTTT
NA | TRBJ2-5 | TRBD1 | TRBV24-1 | CATSDFRTGKTQYF | TGTGCCACCAGTGATTTTCGGACAGGGAAGACCCAGTACTTC
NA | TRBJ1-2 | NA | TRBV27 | CASSLRPISRGFGYGYTF | TGTGCCAGCAGTTTAAGGCCAATTAGTCGGGGTTTTGGGTATGGCTACACCTTC
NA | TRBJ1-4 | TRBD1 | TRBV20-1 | CSASTGGEEKLFF | TGCAGTGCTAGTACAGGGGGAGAGGAAAAACTGTTTTTT
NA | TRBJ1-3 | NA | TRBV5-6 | CASSFVDKSPTTSGNTIYF | TGTGCCAGCAGCTTTGTGGACAAATCTCCGACCACCTCTGGAAACACCATATATTTT
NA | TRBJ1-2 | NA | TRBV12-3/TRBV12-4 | CASSASVYGYTF | TGTGCCAGCAGTGCCTCGGTGTATGGCTACACCTTC
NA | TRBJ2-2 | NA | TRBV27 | CASSLGHSNGELFF | TGTGCCAGCAGTTTAGGGCATTCTAACGGGGAGCTGTTTTTT
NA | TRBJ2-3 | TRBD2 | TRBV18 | CASSPGLADTQYF | TGTGCCAGCTCACCGGGACTAGCAGATACGCAGTATTTT
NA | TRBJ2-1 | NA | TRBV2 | CASNILDPDEQFF | TGTGCCAGCAATATACTAGATCCGGATGAGCAGTTCTTC
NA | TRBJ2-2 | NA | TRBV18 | CASSPPQGTGELFF | TGTGCCAGCTCACCACCGCAGGGTACCGGGGAGCTGTTTTTT
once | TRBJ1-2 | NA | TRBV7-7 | CASSPFRPGTNYGYTF | TGTGCCAGCAGCCCGTTTCGACCCGGGACTAACTATGGCTACACCTTC
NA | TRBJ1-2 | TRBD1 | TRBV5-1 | CASSLAPQQGAGGYTF | TGCGCCAGCAGCTTGGCGCCCCAACAGGGGGCAGGTGGCTACACCTTC